This T cell receptor (beta chain) is drawn from a study of technical replicates of blood from a few donors. Some clones are missing from TCRdb's copy, which holds only in-frame ones; the method was immunoSEQ multiplex PCR. The data contain 70,000 to 95,000 clones, 75% to 95% of them singletons. The CDR3 is made up of 14 amino acids. Trimming cost V 3 bases and J 5 bases, with 13 bases left between them. Germline V gene sequence: CDR1 LNHDA, CDR2 SQIVND (reference sequence). This sequence originates from a human donor in good health. Some clones in this sample may be carry-over from other donors' samples. The chain couples TRBV19 to TRBJ1-1; the D gene is possibly TRBD1 (5 bases). The sequencing input was T cells isolated from PBMCs. The CDR3: CASSIRETGTEAFF. DNA for the CDR3: TGTGCCAGTAGTATCAGGGAAACTGGGACTGAAGCTTTCTTT.